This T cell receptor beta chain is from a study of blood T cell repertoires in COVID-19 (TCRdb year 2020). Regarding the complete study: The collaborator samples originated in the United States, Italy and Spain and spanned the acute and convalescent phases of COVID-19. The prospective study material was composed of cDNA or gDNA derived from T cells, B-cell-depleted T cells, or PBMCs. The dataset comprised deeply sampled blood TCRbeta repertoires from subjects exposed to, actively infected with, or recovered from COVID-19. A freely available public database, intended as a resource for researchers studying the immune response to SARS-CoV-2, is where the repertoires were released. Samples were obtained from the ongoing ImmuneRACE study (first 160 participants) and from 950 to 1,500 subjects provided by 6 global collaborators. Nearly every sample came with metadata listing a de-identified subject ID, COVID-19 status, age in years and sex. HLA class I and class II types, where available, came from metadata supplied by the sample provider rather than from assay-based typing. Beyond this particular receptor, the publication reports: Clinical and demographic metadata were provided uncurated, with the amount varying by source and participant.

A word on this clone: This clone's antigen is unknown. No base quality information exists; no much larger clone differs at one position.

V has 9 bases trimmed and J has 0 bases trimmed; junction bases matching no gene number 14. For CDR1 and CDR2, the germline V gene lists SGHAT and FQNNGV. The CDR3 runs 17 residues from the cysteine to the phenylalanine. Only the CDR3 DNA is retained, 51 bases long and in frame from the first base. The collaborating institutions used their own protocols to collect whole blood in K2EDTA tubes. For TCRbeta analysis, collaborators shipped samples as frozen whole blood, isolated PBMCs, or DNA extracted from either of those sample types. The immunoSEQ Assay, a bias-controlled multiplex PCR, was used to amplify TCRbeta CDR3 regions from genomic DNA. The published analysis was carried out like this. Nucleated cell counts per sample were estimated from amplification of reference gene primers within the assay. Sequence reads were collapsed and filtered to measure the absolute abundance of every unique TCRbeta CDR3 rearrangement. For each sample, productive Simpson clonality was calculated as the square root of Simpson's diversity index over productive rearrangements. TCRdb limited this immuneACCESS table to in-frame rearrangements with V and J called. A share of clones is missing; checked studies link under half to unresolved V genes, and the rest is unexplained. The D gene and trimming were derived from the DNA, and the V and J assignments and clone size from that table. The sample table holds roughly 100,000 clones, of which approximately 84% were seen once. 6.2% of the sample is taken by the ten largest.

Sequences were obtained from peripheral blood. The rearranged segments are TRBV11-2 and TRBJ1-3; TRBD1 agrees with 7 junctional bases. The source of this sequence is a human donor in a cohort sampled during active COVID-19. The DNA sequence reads TGTGCCAGTACCCCCCGGACCGCAGGGGGCTCTGGAAACACCATATATTTT. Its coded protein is CASTPRTAGGSGNTIYF.